This record covers a single TCR beta chain. V trimming: 6 bases; J trimming: 4 bases; junction bases outside the gene matches: 5. CDR1 is MNHEY and CDR2 is SVGAGI in the germline V gene. The CDR3 consists of 14 residues. Here immunoSEQ multiplex PCR was the method, and the copy in TCRdb shows in-frame clones only, minus some. Of 190,000 or so clones detected, just under 90% appear once; the ten largest clones hold 1.2%. This specimen comes from a study of blood T cell repertoires in COVID-19. Study details: Material from acute and convalescent COVID-19 was sourced from the United States, Italy and Spain.

The rearrangement links TRBV6-5 to TRBJ1-3; 8 nucleotides align to TRBD1. This receptor was identified in a man younger than 40 who had recovered from COVID-19. The sequencing input was PBMCs or T cells enriched from blood (not recorded which). CDR3 sequence: CASRTGVVGNTIYF. The CDR3 DNA reads as TGTGCCAGCAGGACAGGGGTTGTAGGAAACACCATATATTTT.